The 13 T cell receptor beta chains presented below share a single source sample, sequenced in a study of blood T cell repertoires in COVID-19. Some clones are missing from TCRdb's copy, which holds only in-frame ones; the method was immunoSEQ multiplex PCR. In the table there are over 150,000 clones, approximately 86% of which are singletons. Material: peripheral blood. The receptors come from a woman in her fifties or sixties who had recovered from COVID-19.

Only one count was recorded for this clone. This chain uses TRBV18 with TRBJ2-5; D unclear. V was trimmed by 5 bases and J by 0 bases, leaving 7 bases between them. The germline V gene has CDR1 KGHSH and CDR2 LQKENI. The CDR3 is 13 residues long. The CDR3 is CASSIRDQETQYF. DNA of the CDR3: TGTGCCAGCTCAATTCGGGACCAAGAGACCCAGTACTTC. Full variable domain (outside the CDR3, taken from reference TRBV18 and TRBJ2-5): NAGVMQNPRHLVRRRGQEARLRCSPMKGHSHVYWYRQLPEEGLKFMVYLQKENIIDESGMPKERFSAEFPKEGPSILRIQQVVRGDSAAYFCASSIRDQETQYFGPGTRLLVL.

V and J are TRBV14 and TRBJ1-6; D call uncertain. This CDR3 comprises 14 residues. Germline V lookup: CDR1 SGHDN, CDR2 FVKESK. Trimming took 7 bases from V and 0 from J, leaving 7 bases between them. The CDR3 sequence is CASTSSSYNSPLHF. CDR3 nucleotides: TGTGCCAGCACCTCTAGCTCCTATAATTCACCCCTCCACTTT.

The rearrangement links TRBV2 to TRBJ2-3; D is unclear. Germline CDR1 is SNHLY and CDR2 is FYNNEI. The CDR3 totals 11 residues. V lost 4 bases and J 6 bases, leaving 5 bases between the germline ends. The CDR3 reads CASSVEDTQYF. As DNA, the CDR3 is TGTGCCAGCAGTGTCGAGGATACGCAGTATTTT. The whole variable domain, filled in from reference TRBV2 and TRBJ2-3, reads EPEVTQTPSHQVTQMGQEVILRCVPISNHLYFYWYRQILGQKVEFLVSFYNNEISEKSEIFDDQFSVERPDGSNFTLKIRSTKLEDSAMYFCASSVEDTQYFGPGTRLTVL.

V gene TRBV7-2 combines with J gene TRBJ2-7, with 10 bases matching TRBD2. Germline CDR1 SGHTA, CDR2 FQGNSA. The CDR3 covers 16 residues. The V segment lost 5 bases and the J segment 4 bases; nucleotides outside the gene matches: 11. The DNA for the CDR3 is TGTGCCAGCAGCACCACCGCAGCGGGGGGGCCGTACGAGCAGTACTTC. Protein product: CASSTTAAGGPYEQYF.

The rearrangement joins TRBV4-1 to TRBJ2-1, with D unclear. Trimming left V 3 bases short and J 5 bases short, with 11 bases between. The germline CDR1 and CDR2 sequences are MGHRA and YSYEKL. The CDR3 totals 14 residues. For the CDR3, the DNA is TGCGCCAGCAGCCAGGCGACTCTAAACAATGAGCAGTTCTTC. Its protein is CASSQATLNNEQFF.

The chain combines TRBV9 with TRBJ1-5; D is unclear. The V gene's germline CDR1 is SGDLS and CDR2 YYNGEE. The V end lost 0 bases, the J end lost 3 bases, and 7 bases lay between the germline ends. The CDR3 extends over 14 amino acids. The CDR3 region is CASSVGLNNQPQHF. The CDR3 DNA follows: TGTGCCAGCAGCGTAGGACTGAACAATCAGCCCCAGCATTTT.

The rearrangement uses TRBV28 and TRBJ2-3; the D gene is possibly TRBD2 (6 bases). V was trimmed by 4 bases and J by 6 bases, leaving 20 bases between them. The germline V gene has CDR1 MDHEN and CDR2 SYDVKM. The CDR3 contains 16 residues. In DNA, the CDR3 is TGTGCCAGCAGTTCCTATTCGGGACTGAACTGGGATACGCAGTATTTT. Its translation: CASSSYSGLNWDTQYF.

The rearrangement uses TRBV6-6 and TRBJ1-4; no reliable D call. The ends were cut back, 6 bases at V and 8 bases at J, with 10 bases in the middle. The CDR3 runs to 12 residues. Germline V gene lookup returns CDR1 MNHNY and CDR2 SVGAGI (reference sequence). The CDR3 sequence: CASSPSEEKLFF. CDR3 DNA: TGTGCCAGCAGCCCCTCGGAGGAAAAACTGTTTTTT.

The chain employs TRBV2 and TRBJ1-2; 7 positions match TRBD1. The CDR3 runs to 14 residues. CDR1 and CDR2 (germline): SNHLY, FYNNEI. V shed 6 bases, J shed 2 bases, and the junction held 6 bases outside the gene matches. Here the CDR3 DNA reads TGTGCCAGCAGGGCCCCGACAGGGAACTATGGCTACACCTTC. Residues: CASRAPTGNYGYTF. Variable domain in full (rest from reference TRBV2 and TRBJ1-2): EPEVTQTPSHQVTQMGQEVILRCVPISNHLYFYWYRQILGQKVEFLVSFYNNEISEKSEIFDDQFSVERPDGSNFTLKIRSTKLEDSAMYFCASRAPTGNYGYTFGSGTRLTVV.

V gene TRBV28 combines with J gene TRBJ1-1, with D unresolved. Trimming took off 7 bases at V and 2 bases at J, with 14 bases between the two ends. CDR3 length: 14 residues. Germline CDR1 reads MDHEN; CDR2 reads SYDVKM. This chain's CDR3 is CASTLGSSNTEAFF. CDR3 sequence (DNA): TGTGCCAGCACCCTGGGGAGCAGTAACACTGAAGCTTTCTTT.

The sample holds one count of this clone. CDR3 nucleotide sequence: TGTGCCAGCAGGCGCGGGAGGGCGAACGGGGCCAACGTCCTGACTTTC. Encoded protein: CASRRGRANGANVLTF. J is TRBJ2-6 and V is TRBV2; 9 bases fit TRBD2. The CDR3 length is 16 residues. V was clipped by 6 bases and J by 4 bases; unmatched bases: 7. The germline V gene encodes CDR1 SNHLY and CDR2 FYNNEI.

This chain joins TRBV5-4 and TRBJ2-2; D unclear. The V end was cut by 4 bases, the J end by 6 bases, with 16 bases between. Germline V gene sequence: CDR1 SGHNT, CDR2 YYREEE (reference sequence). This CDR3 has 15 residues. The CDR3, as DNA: TGTGCCAGCAGCAACGTTACCACGAGATCCGGGGAGCTGTTTTTT. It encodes CASSNVTTRSGELFF.

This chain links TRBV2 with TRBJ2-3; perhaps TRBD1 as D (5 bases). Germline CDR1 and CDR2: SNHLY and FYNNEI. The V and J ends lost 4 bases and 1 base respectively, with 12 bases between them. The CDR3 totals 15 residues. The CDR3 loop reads CASSGQLSGTDTQYF. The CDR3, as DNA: TGTGCCAGCAGTGGACAGTTGTCGGGCACAGATACGCAGTATTTT.